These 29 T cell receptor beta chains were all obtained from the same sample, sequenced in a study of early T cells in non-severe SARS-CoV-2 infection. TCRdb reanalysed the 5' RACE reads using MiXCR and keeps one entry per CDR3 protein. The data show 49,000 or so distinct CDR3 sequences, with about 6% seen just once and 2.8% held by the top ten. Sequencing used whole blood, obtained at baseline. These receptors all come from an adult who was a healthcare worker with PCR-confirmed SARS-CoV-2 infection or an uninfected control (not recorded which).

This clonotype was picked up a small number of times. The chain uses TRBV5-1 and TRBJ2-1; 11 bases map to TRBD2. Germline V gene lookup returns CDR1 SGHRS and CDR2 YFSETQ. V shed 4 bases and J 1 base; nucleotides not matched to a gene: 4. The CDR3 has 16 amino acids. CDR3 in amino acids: CASSQLAGASYNEQFF. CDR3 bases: TGCGCCAGCAGCCAACTAGCGGGGGCTTCCTACAATGAGCAGTTCTTC.

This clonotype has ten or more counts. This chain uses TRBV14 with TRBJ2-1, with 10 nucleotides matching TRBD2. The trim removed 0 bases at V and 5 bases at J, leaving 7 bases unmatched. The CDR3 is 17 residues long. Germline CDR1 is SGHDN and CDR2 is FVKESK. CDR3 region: CASSQDRLTSGDNEQFF. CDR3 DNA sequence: TGTGCCAGCAGCCAAGATCGTCTCACTAGCGGGGACAATGAGCAGTTCTTC.

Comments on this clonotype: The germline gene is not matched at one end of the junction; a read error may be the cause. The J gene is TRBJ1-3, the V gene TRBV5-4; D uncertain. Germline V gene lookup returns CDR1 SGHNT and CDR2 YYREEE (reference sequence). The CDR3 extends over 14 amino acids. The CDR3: CVSTDRTAGNTIYF. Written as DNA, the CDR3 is TGTGTCAGCACCGATAGGACGGCGGGAAACACCATATATTTT.

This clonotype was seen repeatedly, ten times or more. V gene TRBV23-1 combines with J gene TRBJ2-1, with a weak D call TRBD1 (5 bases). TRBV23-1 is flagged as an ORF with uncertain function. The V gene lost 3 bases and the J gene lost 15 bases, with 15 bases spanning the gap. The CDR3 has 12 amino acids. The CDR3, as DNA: TGCGCCAGCAGTCACGCAGGGCTTGGGCCGTTCTTC. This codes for CASSHAGLGPFF.

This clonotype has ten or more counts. In nucleotides, the CDR3 is TGTGCCAGCAGCTTCCCTCCCGCGGGGGGTAATTCACCCCTCCACTTT. It yields the protein CASSFPPAGGNSPLHF. The genes are TRBV7-9 and TRBJ1-6, with a weak D call TRBD1 (5 bases). Germline CDR1 and CDR2: SEHNR and FQNEAQ (reference sequence). The V end lost 3 bases, the J end lost 6 bases, and 15 bases lay between the germline ends. This CDR3 has 16 amino acids.

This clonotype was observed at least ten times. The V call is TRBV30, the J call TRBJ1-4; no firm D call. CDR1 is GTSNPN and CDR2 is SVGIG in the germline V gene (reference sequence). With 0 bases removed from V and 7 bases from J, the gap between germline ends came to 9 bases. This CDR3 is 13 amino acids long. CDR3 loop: CAWSVGGLEKLFF. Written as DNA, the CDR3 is TGTGCCTGGAGTGTCGGAGGGCTTGAAAAACTGTTTTTT. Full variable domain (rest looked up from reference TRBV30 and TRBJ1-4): SQTIHQWPATLVQPVGSPLSLECTVEGTSNPNLYWYRQAAGRGLQLLFYSVGIGQISSEVPQNLSASRPQDRQFILSSKKLLLSDSGFYLCAWSVGGLEKLFFGSGTQLSVL.

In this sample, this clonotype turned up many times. The CDR3 DNA is TGCAGTGCTATCCCAGGGGGCGCAAGTTTTAACACTGAAGCTTTCTTT. Its protein product is CSAIPGGASFNTEAFF. The chain has TRBV20-1 and TRBJ1-1; 8 bases align to TRBD1. The CDR3 has 16 amino acids. Trimming removed 4 bases from V and 2 bases from J; junction bases left unmatched: 12. Germline-derived CDR1 and CDR2 are DFQATT and SNEGSKA (reference sequence).

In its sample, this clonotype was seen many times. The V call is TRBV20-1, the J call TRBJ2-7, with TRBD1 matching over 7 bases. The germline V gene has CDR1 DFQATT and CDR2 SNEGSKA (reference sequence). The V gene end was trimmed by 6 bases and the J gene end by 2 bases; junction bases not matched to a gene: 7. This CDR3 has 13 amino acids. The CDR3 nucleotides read TGCAGTGCCTACACAGGGGTCGCCTACGAGCAGTACTTC. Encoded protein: CSAYTGVAYEQYF.

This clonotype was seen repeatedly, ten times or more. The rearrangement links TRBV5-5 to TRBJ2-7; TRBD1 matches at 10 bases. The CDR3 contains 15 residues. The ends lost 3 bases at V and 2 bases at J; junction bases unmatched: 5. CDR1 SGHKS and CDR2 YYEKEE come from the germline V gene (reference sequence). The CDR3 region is CASSYAGTGAYEQYF. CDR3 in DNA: TGTGCCAGCAGCTACGCCGGGACAGGGGCCTACGAGCAGTACTTC.

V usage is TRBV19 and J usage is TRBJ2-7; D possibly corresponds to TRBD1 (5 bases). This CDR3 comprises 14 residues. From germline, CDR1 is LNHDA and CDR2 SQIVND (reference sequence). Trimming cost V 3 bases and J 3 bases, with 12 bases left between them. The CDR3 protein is CASSIQGAIYEQYF. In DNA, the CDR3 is TGTGCCAGTAGTATCCAGGGTGCCATCTACGAGCAGTACTTC.

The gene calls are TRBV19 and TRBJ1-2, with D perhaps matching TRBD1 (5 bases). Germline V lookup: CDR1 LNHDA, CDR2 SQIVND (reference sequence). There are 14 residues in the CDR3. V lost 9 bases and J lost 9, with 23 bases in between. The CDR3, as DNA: TGTGCCAGGAACCCGCGAGACAGTTTTTCGTGCTACACCTTC. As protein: CARNPRDSFSCYTF.

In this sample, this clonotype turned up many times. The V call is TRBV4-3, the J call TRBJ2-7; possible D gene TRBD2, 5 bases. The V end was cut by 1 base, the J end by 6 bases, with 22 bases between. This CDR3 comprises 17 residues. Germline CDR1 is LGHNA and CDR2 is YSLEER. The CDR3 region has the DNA TGCGCCAGCAGCCAAGGGGTCGGGGTTCCCAGCCTTGTCGAGCAGTACTTC. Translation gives CASSQGVGVPSLVEQYF.

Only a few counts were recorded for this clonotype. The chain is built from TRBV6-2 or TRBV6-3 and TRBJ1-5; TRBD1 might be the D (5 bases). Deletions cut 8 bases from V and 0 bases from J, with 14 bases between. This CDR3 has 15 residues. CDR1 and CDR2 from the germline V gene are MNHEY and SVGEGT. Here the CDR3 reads CASVDGGLSNQPQHF. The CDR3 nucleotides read TGTGCCAGCGTTGACGGGGGACTTAGCAATCAGCCCCAGCATTTT.

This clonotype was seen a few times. The CDR3 loop reads CASSLADGTPQETQYF. In DNA, the CDR3 is TGTGCCAGCAGCTTAGCGGATGGGACACCCCAAGAGACCCAGTACTTC. This chain uses TRBV7-8 with TRBJ2-5; D is perhaps TRBD1 (6 bases). CDR3 length: 16 residues. V dropped 0 bases and J dropped 1 base, with 12 bases sitting between them. Germline CDR1 and CDR2: SGHVS and FQNEAQ.

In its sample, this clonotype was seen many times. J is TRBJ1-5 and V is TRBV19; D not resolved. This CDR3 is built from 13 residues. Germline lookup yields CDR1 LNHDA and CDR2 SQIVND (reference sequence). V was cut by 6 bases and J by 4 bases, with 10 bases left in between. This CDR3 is CASRMQYNQPQHF. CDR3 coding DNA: TGTGCCAGTAGGATGCAGTATAATCAGCCCCAGCATTTT.

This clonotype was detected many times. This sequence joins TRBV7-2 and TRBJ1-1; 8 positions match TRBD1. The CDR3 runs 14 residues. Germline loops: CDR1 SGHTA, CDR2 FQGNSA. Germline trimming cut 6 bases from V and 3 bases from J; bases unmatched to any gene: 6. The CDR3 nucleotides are TGTGCCAGCAGGACGGACAGGGCCCACACTGAAGCTTTCTTT. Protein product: CASRTDRAHTEAFF.

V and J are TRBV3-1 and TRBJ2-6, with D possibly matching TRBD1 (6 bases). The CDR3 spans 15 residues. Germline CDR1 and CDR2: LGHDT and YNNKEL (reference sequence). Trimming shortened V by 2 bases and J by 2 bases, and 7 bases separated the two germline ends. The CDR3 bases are TGTGCCAGCAGCCAACAGGGGCCTGGGGCCAACGTCCTGACTTTC. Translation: CASSQQGPGANVLTF.

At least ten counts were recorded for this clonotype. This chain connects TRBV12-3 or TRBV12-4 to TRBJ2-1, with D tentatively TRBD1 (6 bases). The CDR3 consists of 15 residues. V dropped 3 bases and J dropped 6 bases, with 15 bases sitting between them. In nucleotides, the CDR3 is TGTGCCAGCAGTTTGGGGCAGGGGCTTGGCAATGAGCAGTTCTTC. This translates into CASSLGQGLGNEQFF.

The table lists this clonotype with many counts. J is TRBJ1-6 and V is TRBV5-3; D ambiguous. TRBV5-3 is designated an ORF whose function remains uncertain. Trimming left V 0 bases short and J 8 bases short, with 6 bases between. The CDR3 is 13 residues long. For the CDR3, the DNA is TGTGCCAGAAGCTTGGACAAGTATTCACCCCTCCACTTT. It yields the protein CARSLDKYSPLHF.

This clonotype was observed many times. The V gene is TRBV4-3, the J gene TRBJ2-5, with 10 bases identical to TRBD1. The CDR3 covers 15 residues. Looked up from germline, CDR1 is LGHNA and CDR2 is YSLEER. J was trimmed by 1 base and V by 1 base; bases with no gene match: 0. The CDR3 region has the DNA TGCGCCAGCAGCCAAGGGACAGGGGGCCAAGAGACCCAGTACTTC. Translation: CASSQGTGGQETQYF.

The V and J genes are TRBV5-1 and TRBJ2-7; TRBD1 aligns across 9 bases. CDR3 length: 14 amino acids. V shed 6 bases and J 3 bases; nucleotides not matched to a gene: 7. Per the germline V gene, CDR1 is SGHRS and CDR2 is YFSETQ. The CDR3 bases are TGCGCCAGCACCTCCGGGACAGGGAGCTACGAGCAGTACTTC. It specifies CASTSGTGSYEQYF.

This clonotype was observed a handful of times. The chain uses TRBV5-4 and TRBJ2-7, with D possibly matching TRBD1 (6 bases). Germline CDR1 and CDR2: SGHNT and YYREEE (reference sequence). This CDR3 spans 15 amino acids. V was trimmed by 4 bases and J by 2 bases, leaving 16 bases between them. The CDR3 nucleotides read TGTGCCAGCAGCCCCACAGTGGGGGACACCTACGAGCAGTACTTC. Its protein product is CASSPTVGDTYEQYF.

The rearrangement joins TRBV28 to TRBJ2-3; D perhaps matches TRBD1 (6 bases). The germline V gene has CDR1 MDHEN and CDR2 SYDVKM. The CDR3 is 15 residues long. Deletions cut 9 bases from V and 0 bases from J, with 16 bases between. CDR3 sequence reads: CASSGASPSTDTQYF. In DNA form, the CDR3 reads TGTGCCAGTTCAGGGGCGTCTCCAAGCACAGATACGCAGTATTTT.

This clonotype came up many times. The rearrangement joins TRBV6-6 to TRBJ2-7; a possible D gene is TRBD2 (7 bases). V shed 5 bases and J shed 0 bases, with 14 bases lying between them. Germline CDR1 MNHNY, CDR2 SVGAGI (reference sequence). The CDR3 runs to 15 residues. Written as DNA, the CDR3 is TGTGCCAGCAGTCAAAGGGGGGGTAGCTCCTACGAGCAGTACTTC. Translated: CASSQRGGSSYEQYF.

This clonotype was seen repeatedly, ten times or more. The CDR3 coding sequence is TGTGCCAGCAGTTACGGCGGACCCGGAAACACCATATATTTT. Its protein product is CASSYGGPGNTIYF. The chain couples TRBV6-6 to TRBJ1-3, with D unclear. The V gene lost 2 bases and the J gene lost 4 bases, with 9 bases spanning the gap. The germline V gene has CDR1 MNHNY and CDR2 SVGAGI (reference sequence). There are 14 residues in the CDR3.

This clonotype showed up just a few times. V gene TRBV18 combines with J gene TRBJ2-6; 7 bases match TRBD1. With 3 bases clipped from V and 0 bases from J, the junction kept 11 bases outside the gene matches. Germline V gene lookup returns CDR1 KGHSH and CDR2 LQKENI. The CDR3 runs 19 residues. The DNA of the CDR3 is TGTGCCAGCTCACCGTTTCTTTATGCAGGGGGCTCTGGGGCCAACGTCCTGACTTTC. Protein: CASSPFLYAGGSGANVLTF.

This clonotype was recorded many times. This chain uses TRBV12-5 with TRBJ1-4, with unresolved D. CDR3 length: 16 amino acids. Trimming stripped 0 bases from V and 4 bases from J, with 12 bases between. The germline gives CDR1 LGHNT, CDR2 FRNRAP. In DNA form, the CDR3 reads TGTGCTAGTGGTTTGGTATTCGGCGGAGGTAATGAAAAACTGTTTTTT. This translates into CASGLVFGGGNEKLFF.

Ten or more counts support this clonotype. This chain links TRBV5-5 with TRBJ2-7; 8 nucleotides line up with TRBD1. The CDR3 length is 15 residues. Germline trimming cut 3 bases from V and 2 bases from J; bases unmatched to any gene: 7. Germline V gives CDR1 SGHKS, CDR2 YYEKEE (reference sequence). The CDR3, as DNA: TGTGCCAGCAGCTACGCAGGGGGCAGCGCCTACGAGCAGTACTTC. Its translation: CASSYAGGSAYEQYF.

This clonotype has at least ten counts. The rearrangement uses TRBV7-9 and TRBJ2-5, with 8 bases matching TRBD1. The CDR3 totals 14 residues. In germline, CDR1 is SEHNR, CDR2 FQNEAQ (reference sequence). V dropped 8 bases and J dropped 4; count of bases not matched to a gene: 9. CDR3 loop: CASRSTGVLETQYF. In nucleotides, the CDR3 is TGTGCCAGCCGCTCGACAGGGGTTTTAGAGACCCAGTACTTC.